These 13 T cell receptor beta chains came from one sample sequenced in a study of CD8 T cells in ankylosing spondylitis. Findings and limits, study-wide: A motif in TCR beta, a set of under ten highly homologous variants, appeared characteristic of ankylosing spondylitis blood.

Which antigens these TCRs recognize remains unknown. TCRdb passed the 5' RACE reads through MiXCR, listing each CDR3 protein once. Counted here are hundreds of thousands of distinct CDR3 sequences, about 11% occurring once; the ten biggest clones make up approximately 0.46%. The sample was blood, either unsorted or a sorted T cell fraction (not recorded which). Receptors were obtained from a male donor with ankylosing spondylitis.

This clonotype has only a few counts. CDR3 region: CSARVLRGGGDPYEQYF. CDR3 nucleotide sequence: TGCAGTGCTAGAGTTCTTCGGGGGGGCGGGGACCCCTACGAGCAGTACTTC. This chain joins TRBV20-1 and TRBJ2-7, with 8 bases aligning to TRBD2. V shed 1 base, J shed 2 bases, and the junction held 13 bases outside the gene matches. Germline loops: CDR1 DFQATT, CDR2 SNEGSKA (reference sequence). The CDR3 has 17 residues.

This clonotype was seen a few times. The chain is built from TRBV20-1 and TRBJ2-1, with no clear D. The length of the CDR3 is 14 residues. Germline CDR1 and CDR2: DFQATT and SNEGSKA (reference sequence). With 5 bases removed from V and 2 bases from J, the gap between germline ends came to 13 bases. The CDR3 region has the DNA TGCAGTGCTCCTTATGGGTTTACCTACAATGAGCAGTTCTTC. Amino acid sequence: CSAPYGFTYNEQFF.

This clonotype was recorded a few times. Mismatch with germline at one junction end may stem from a read error. The chain combines TRBV5-1 with TRBJ1-2; tentatively, D is TRBD1 (6 bases). CDR3 length equals 12 residues. From germline, CDR1 is SGHRS and CDR2 YFSETQ. CDR3 coding DNA: TGCGCCAGCAGCATAGGACAGAAGCATTACGCCTTC. As protein: CASSIGQKHYAF.

The sample holds a few counts of this clonotype. The chain carries TRBV25-1 and TRBJ2-5; TRBD1 agrees at 9 bases. Per the germline V gene, CDR1 is MGHDK and CDR2 is SYGVNS. Trimming removed 3 bases from V and 5 bases from J; junction bases left unmatched: 10. The CDR3 contains 16 residues. CDR3 nucleotides: TGTGCCAGCAGTGAGGCGGGACAGGGCCCGGGGGAGACCCAGTACTTC. Protein product: CASSEAGQGPGETQYF.

This clonotype has only a few counts. The chain recombines TRBV2 with TRBJ2-1; no clear D gene. Between the trimmed V and J ends, which lost 7 bases and 7 bases, there was a span of 17 bases. CDR3 length: 14 amino acids. In germline, CDR1 is SNHLY, CDR2 FYNNEI. The CDR3 region is CASIPSVVGNEQFF. CDR3 nucleotide sequence: TGTGCCAGCATCCCGTCAGTAGTTGGTAATGAGCAGTTCTTC.

This clonotype was detected a few times. The chain employs TRBV6-6 and TRBJ1-2; 7 bases fit TRBD1. Germline CDR1 is MNHNY and CDR2 is SVGAGI (reference sequence). The V gene end was trimmed by 7 bases and the J gene end by 5 bases; junction bases not matched to a gene: 7. The CDR3 runs to 13 residues. Here the CDR3 reads CASTQGGLYGYTF. CDR3 DNA sequence: TGTGCCAGCACCCAGGGGGGGCTTTATGGCTACACCTTC.

In this sample, this clonotype turned up a few times. The chain employs TRBV20-1 and TRBJ1-2, with 10 bases that match TRBD1. Germline V CDR1 and CDR2: DFQATT, SNEGSKA (reference sequence). The junction had 11 bases not matched to a gene; V was cut back by 6 bases and J by 7 bases. This CDR3 is 14 amino acids long. The CDR3 loop is CSAPGTGALGGYTF. The CDR3 DNA reads TGCAGTGCCCCCGGGACAGGGGCCCTAGGTGGCTACACCTTC.

The table lists this clonotype with a few counts. The chain carries TRBV12-3 or TRBV12-4 and TRBJ2-1; D is possibly TRBD1 (6 bases). The CDR3 contains 19 residues. Trimming stripped 5 bases from V and 5 bases from J, with 28 bases between. The CDR3 is CASSRRTQGLALHDNEQFF. Here the CDR3 DNA reads TGTGCCAGCAGTCGTAGAACTCAGGGGTTGGCCCTGCACGACAATGAGCAGTTCTTC.

This sequence joins TRBV9 and TRBJ2-3; D gene ambiguous. Germline CDR1 reads SGDLS; CDR2 reads YYNGEE. Trimming shortened V by 0 bases and J by 2 bases, and 10 bases separated the two germline ends. This CDR3 has 15 amino acids. The CDR3 loop reads CASSVEGLNTDTQYF. The CDR3 DNA sequence: TGTGCCAGCAGCGTAGAAGGTTTAAACACAGATACGCAGTATTTT.

This chain uses TRBV7-9 with TRBJ2-2; D remains ambiguous. Germline CDR1 SEHNR, CDR2 FQNEAQ (reference sequence). Trimming shortened V by 1 base and J by 0 bases, and 6 bases separated the two germline ends. The CDR3 runs to 15 residues. The CDR3 here is CASSLDTANTGELFF. CDR3 DNA: TGTGCCAGCAGCTTAGATACAGCGAACACCGGGGAGCTGTTTTTT.

This sequence joins TRBV28 and TRBJ2-7; tentatively, D is TRBD2 (6 bases). Trimming cost V 8 bases and J 4 bases, with 15 bases left between them. CDR1 and CDR2 from the germline V gene are MDHEN and SYDVKM. This CDR3 has 13 residues. The CDR3 region has the DNA TGTGCCAGCCAGAAGGGACTCCGATACGAGCAGTACTTC. Translating gives CASQKGLRYEQYF.

This chain connects TRBV11-1 to TRBJ2-5, with D perhaps TRBD1 or TRBD2 (5 bases each). The CDR3 spans 14 residues. Per germline, CDR1 SGHAT and CDR2 FQDESV (reference sequence). The V end was cut by 5 bases, the J end by 5 bases, with 15 bases between. The chain's CDR3 is CASSPWGSEETQYF. The CDR3 DNA reads TGTGCCAGCAGCCCATGGGGGTCGGAGGAGACCCAGTACTTC.

This clonotype was seen a few times. The chain is built from TRBV5-1 and TRBJ2-7, with unresolved D. Germline CDR1 is SGHRS and CDR2 is YFSETQ. V was trimmed by 0 bases and J by 7 bases, leaving 14 bases between them. This CDR3 comprises 14 residues. The CDR3 DNA follows: TGCGCCAGCAGCTTGGCTCCTGGCAGGAGTGAGCAGTACTTC. Amino acids: CASSLAPGRSEQYF. Combining the CDR3 with reference TRBV5-1 and TRBJ2-7 gives the whole variable domain KAGVTQTPRYLIKTRGQQVTLSCSPISGHRSVSWYQQTPGQGLQFLFEYFSETQRNKGNFPGRFSGRQFSNSRSEMNVSTLELGDSALYLCASSLAPGRSEQYFGPGTRLTVT.